This T cell receptor (beta chain) was recorded in a study of human T cells and chemical hapten exposure. Study-wide background: Sensitizing treatment utilized 2% DPC over a 2 cm by 2 cm portion of upper inner arm skin. It was small differences in pooled library volume that mainly caused per-sample TCR yields to vary.

This CDR3 contains 18 residues. Germline values: CDR1 SGHNT, CDR2 YENEEA. The V and J ends lost 5 bases and 8 bases, in that order; junction bases with no gene match: 16. Study-wide findings and caveats: Versus controls, significantly more large CDR3 similarity clusters arose from expanded TCRs.

TCRdb re-derived calls from the RACE reads in MiXCR, one entry per CDR3 protein. The sample lists approximately 73,000 distinct CDR3 sequences, around 10% occurring once. Remarks on this clonotype: The antigen is not known.

The time point was: patch test 1, 2 weeks after DPC sensitization. Stated treatment: therapeutic diphenylcyclopropenone sensitization with weekly scalp DPC. Donors were 18 to 70-year-old alopecia patients suitable for DPC. This clonotype originated in a woman aged 45-59 years with alopecia areata. Some clones in this sample may be carry-over from other donors' samples. V is TRBV11-3 and J is TRBJ2-3; 13 bases map to TRBD2. This specimen consisted of whole blood, obtained in connection with sensitization to the hapten diphenylcyclopropenone (DPC). Here the CDR3 reads CASSPRGTSGIKAATQYF. CDR3 DNA: TGTGCCAGCAGCCCCCGAGGGACTAGCGGGATAAAAGCGGCTACGCAGTATTTT.